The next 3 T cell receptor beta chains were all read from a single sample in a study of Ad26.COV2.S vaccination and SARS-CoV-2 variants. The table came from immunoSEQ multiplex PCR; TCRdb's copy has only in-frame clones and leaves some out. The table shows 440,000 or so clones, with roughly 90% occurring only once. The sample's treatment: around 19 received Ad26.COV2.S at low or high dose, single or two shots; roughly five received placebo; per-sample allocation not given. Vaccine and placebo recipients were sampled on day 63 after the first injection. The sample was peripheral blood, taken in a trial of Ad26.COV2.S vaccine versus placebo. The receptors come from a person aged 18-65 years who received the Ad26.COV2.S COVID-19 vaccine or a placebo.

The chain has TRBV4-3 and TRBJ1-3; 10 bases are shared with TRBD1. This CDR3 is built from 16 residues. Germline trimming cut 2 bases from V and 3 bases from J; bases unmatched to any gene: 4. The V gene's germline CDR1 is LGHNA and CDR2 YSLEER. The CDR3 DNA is TGCGCCAGCAGCCAACAGACAGGGGGCATTGGAAACACCATATATTTT. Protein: CASSQQTGGIGNTIYF.

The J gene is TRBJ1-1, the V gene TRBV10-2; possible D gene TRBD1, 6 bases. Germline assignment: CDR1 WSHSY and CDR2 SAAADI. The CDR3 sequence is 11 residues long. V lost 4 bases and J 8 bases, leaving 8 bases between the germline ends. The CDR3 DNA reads TGCGCCAGCAGTGTGGGGACAGAAGCTTTCTTT. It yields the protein CASSVGTEAFF.

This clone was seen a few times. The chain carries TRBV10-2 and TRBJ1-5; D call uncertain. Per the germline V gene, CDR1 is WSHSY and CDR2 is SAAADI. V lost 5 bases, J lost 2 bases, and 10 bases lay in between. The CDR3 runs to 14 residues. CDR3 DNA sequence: TGCGCCAGCAGTTTGACTGTGGGCAATCAGCCCCAGCATTTT. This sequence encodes CASSLTVGNQPQHF.